A single sample is the source of the 25 T cell receptor beta chains below, sequenced in a study of long-term antiretroviral therapy in people with HIV. A v3.0 immunoSEQ assay was performed at survey level. Clones were read by immunoSEQ multiplex PCR, and TCRdb kept only the in-frame ones, dropping some. Of some 16,000 clones listed, 60% to 85% are singletons. This material consisted of unsorted PBMCs, taken 2.3 years after starting antiretroviral therapy. Receptors were obtained from a woman in her forties with HIV.

The chain carries TRBV5-6 and TRBJ2-5; 14 bases are shared with TRBD2. From germline, CDR1 is SGHDT and CDR2 YYEEEE. V lost 4 bases and J lost 5; bases outside the gene matches: 13. The CDR3 has 18 residues. The CDR3 loop reads CASSPGPTSGRARETQYF. The CDR3 DNA reads as TGTGCCAGCAGCCCGGGACCGACTAGCGGGAGGGCCAGGGAGACCCAGTACTTC.

The V and J genes are TRBV19 and TRBJ2-7; perhaps TRBD2 as D (5 bases). The CDR3 length is 14 residues. V was pared by 5 bases and J by 1 base, with 12 bases between. Germline lookup yields CDR1 LNHDA and CDR2 SQIVND (reference sequence). The CDR3 DNA follows: TGTGCCAGTAGTCCGCGGAGGCCGTCCTACGAGCAGTACTTC. Protein: CASSPRRPSYEQYF.

The chain uses TRBV5-4 and TRBJ2-5, with 7 positions matching TRBD1. V dropped 4 bases and J dropped 8; count of bases not matched to a gene: 11. The CDR3 runs to 14 residues. The germline V gene encodes CDR1 SGHNT and CDR2 YYREEE (reference sequence). For the CDR3, the DNA is TGTGCCAGCAGCACCCTCCGGGACAGACTAACCCAGTACTTC. Translation gives CASSTLRDRLTQYF. Supplemented by reference TRBV5-4 and TRBJ2-5, the full variable domain reads ETGVTQSPTHLIKTRGQQVTLRCSSQSGHNTVSWYQQALGQGPQFIFQYYREEENGRGNFPPRFSGLQFPNYSSELNVNALELDDSALYLCASSTLRDRLTQYFGPGTRLLVL.

The chain has TRBV19 and TRBJ2-2; the D is unclear. Germline V gene lookup returns CDR1 LNHDA and CDR2 SQIVND (reference sequence). Trimming cost V 5 bases and J 3 bases, with 7 bases left between them. CDR3 length: 13 residues. The chain's CDR3 is CASSWGDTGELFF. The CDR3, as DNA: TGTGCCAGTAGTTGGGGTGACACCGGGGAGCTGTTTTTT.

This chain joins TRBV7-9 and TRBJ1-1, with D unclear. CDR1 and CDR2 from the germline V gene are SEHNR and FQNEAQ (reference sequence). The ends were cut back, 7 bases at V and 1 base at J, with 10 bases in the middle. CDR3 length: 13 amino acids. The DNA for the CDR3 is TGTGCCAGCATGAGACCGCCGAACACTGAAGCTTTCTTT. It yields the protein CASMRPPNTEAFF.

V and J are TRBV6-5 and TRBJ2-5; D not certain. Germline lookup yields CDR1 MNHEY and CDR2 SVGAGI. Trimming stripped 4 bases from V and 3 bases from J, with 9 bases between. The CDR3 extends over 13 amino acids. The CDR3 sequence: CASSSLWEETQYF. For the CDR3, the DNA is TGTGCCAGCAGTTCCCTGTGGGAAGAGACCCAGTACTTC.

The rearrangement links TRBV19 to TRBJ1-1, with no clear D. The CDR3 extends over 14 amino acids. Per the germline V gene, CDR1 is LNHDA and CDR2 is SQIVND (reference sequence). Trimming pared 3 bases from V and 0 bases from J, leaving 8 bases between. This CDR3 is CASSIIPMNTEAFF. The DNA for the CDR3 is TGTGCCAGTAGTATTATCCCTATGAACACTGAAGCTTTCTTT.

The chain recombines TRBV9 with TRBJ2-1, with D possibly being TRBD1 (6 bases). Germline assignment: CDR1 SGDLS and CDR2 YYNGEE. CDR3 size: 16 residues. With 0 bases removed from V and 2 bases from J, the gap between germline ends came to 12 bases. The CDR3 spells CASSVAGALPYNEQFF. The CDR3 DNA reads as TGTGCCAGCAGCGTAGCAGGGGCCCTGCCCTACAATGAGCAGTTCTTC. Full variable domain (outside the CDR3, taken from reference TRBV9 and TRBJ2-1): DSGVTQTPKHLITATGQRVTLRCSPRSGDLSVYWYQQSLDQGLQFLIQYYNGEERAKGNILERFSAQQFPDLHSELNLSSLELGDSALYFCASSVAGALPYNEQFFGPGTRLTVL.

In its sample, this clone was seen once. The chain has TRBV13 and TRBJ2-7, with 7 bases fitting TRBD1. V lost 4 bases and J lost 1; bases outside the gene matches: 4. CDR3 length equals 14 residues. The germline V gene has CDR1 PRHDT and CDR2 FYEKMQ (reference sequence). This chain's CDR3 is CASSSGQESYEQYF. The CDR3 DNA reads TGTGCCAGCAGCTCCGGACAGGAGTCCTACGAGCAGTACTTC.

The chain links TRBV4-2 to TRBJ2-2; D possibly corresponds to TRBD2 (7 bases). The germline V and J ends were trimmed by 0 bases and 6 bases, with 14 bases remaining between them. CDR1 is LGHNA and CDR2 is YNFKEQ in the germline V gene. The CDR3 is made up of 16 amino acids. CDR3 region: CASSQEGGGLAGELFF. The CDR3 DNA follows: TGTGCCAGCAGCCAAGAAGGGGGGGGGCTGGCCGGGGAGCTGTTTTTT.

This clone was detected a few times. The V call is TRBV30, the J call TRBJ2-7; D call uncertain. CDR1 and CDR2 from the germline V gene are GTSNPN and SVGIG (reference sequence). Between the trimmed V and J ends, which lost 1 base and 3 bases, there was a span of 10 bases. The CDR3 loop spans 13 amino acids. The CDR3 spells CAWSARSYYEQYF. The CDR3 DNA sequence: TGTGCCTGGAGTGCGCGCTCATACTACGAGCAGTACTTC.

The CDR3, as DNA: TGTGCCAGCAGTTTCAGGGAAAGGGAGACCCAGTACTTC. It specifies CASSFRERETQYF. The chain recombines TRBV28 with TRBJ2-5; D may be TRBD1 (5 bases). Germline V lookup: CDR1 MDHEN, CDR2 SYDVKM. The CDR3 is made up of 13 amino acids. The V end lost 3 bases, the J end lost 5 bases, and 10 bases lay between the germline ends.

This chain joins TRBV18 and TRBJ1-1, with D uncertain. The CDR3 loop spans 14 amino acids. Per the germline V gene, CDR1 is KGHSH and CDR2 is LQKENI. Trimming cost V 3 bases and J 3 bases, with 11 bases left between them. The CDR3 nucleotides read TGTGCCAGCTCACCTTTGCCAGGAGACACTGAAGCTTTCTTT. Its protein product is CASSPLPGDTEAFF.

The chain joins TRBV11-3 to TRBJ1-1, with D possibly matching TRBD1 (5 bases). The germline CDR1 and CDR2 sequences are SGHNT and YENEEA. V was shortened by 5 bases and J by 0 bases, with 22 bases between the two germline ends. CDR3 size: 18 residues. CDR3 sequence (DNA): TGTGCCAGCAGCCGGCCTCGAGAGGGGCTCAATATGAACACTGAAGCTTTCTTT. Translating gives CASSRPREGLNMNTEAFF.

This clone is deemed medium-sized. The chain carries TRBV7-9 and TRBJ1-2; 8 nucleotides agree with TRBD1. V dropped 8 bases and J dropped 4; count of bases not matched to a gene: 6. CDR3 length: 13 amino acids. Germline assignment: CDR1 SEHNR and CDR2 FQNEAQ (reference sequence). Written as DNA, the CDR3 is TGTGCCAGCTCAGGGGGCACGGCCTATGGCTACACCTTC. Translation gives CASSGGTAYGYTF.

The V gene is TRBV6-1, the J gene TRBJ2-7, with D perhaps TRBD1 or TRBD2 (5 bases each). The CDR3 extends over 14 amino acids. Trimming stripped 4 bases from V and 3 bases from J, with 13 bases between. CDR1 and CDR2 (germline): MNHNS, SASEGT. The chain's CDR3 is CASSVRDGYYEQYF. The CDR3 DNA is TGTGCCAGCAGTGTCCGGGACGGATACTACGAGCAGTACTTC.

This chain uses TRBV7-9 with TRBJ2-5; no reliable D call. CDR3 length: 11 amino acids. The ends were cut back, 5 bases at V and 5 bases at J, with 6 bases in the middle. In germline, CDR1 is SEHNR, CDR2 FQNEAQ (reference sequence). CDR3 sequence: CASSTRETQYF. CDR3 nucleotide sequence: TGTGCCAGCAGCACCCGGGAGACCCAGTACTTC.

V is TRBV2 and J is TRBJ2-1; TRBD2 might be the D (6 bases). With 2 bases removed from V and 5 bases from J, the gap between germline ends came to 13 bases. This CDR3 spans 15 amino acids. Germline CDR1 is SNHLY and CDR2 is FYNNEI. The CDR3 reads CASSEWGDQNNEQFF. The CDR3 bases are TGTGCCAGCAGTGAATGGGGGGACCAGAACAATGAGCAGTTCTTC.

The chain employs TRBV19 and TRBJ2-1; D is ambiguous. The CDR3 consists of 13 residues. Per the germline V gene, CDR1 is LNHDA and CDR2 is SQIVND (reference sequence). Trimming shortened V by 6 bases and J by 2 bases, and 8 bases separated the two germline ends. The CDR3 reads CASSHGAYNEQFF. In DNA form, the CDR3 reads TGTGCCAGTAGCCACGGAGCCTACAATGAGCAGTTCTTC.

The V and J genes are TRBV27 and TRBJ2-7; 7 nucleotides align to TRBD2. CDR3 length: 15 residues. The J segment lost 3 bases and the V segment lost 6 bases, leaving 11 bases of the junction unmatched. From germline, CDR1 is MNHEY and CDR2 SMNVEV (reference sequence). The CDR3 nucleotides read TGTGCCAGCAGCAGGACTAGTTCCCCCTTCTACGAGCAGTACTTC. Its protein is CASSRTSSPFYEQYF.

This clone was detected once. This chain links TRBV29-1 with TRBJ1-5, with 9 bases matching TRBD1. From germline, CDR1 is SQVTM and CDR2 ANQGSEA. This CDR3 comprises 14 residues. J lost 1 base, V lost 6 bases, and 4 bases had no gene match. The CDR3 DNA sequence: TGCAGCGTGGGACAGGGCATGAGCAATCAGCCCCAGCATTTT. Its translation is CSVGQGMSNQPQHF.

This sequence joins TRBV4-2 and TRBJ1-2; 7 bases agree with TRBD1. The ends lost 6 bases at V and 0 bases at J; junction bases unmatched: 4. CDR3 size: 14 residues. Per the germline V gene, CDR1 is LGHNA and CDR2 is YNFKEQ. The CDR3 loop is CASSPTGANYGYTF. The CDR3, as DNA: TGTGCCAGCAGTCCCACAGGGGCTAACTATGGCTACACCTTC.

This clone appeared once. The gene calls are TRBV5-4 and TRBJ2-1; 9 nucleotides agree with TRBD2. Germline V lookup: CDR1 SGHNT, CDR2 YYREEE (reference sequence). The CDR3 totals 14 residues. Trimming at V came to 4 bases and at J to 5 bases, leaving 4 bases not matched to a gene. The CDR3 protein is CASSGASGDNEQFF. CDR3 nucleotides: TGTGCCAGCAGCGGGGCTAGCGGGGACAATGAGCAGTTCTTC.

The genes are TRBV7-6 and TRBJ1-2; possibly TRBD1 for D (6 bases). The CDR3 is 17 amino acids. V was pared by 5 bases and J by 8 bases, with 27 bases between. The germline V gene encodes CDR1 SGHVS and CDR2 FNYEAQ. The CDR3 DNA follows: TGTGCCAGCAGCCCCTCCGGGACACTAAGCGACTCGAAAGGCTACACCTTC. This gives the protein CASSPSGTLSDSKGYTF.

The chain recombines TRBV19 with TRBJ2-2; a possible D gene is TRBD2 (6 bases). The CDR3 runs to 15 residues. Germline loops: CDR1 LNHDA, CDR2 SQIVND (reference sequence). The V gene lost 6 bases and the J gene lost 6 bases, with 17 bases spanning the gap. As DNA, the CDR3 is TGTGCCAGTAGCCCGGTCGGGAGTAAGCCCGGGGAGCTGTTTTTT. This codes for CASSPVGSKPGELFF.